Shown below are 23 T cell receptor beta chains from a single sample sequenced in a study of blood T cell repertoires in COVID-19. Generated by immunoSEQ multiplex PCR, the TCRdb table keeps only in-frame clones and is missing some. This table holds around 150,000 clones, around 84% found once. Sequencing was performed on PBMCs or T cells enriched from blood (not recorded which). All receptors come from a man aged 45-60 years who had recovered from COVID-19.

This clone was recorded once. This chain links TRBV4-1 with TRBJ1-1, with TRBD1 matching over 7 bases. The junction had 2 bases not matched to a gene; V was cut back by 4 bases and J by 0 bases. The CDR3 consists of 14 residues. CDR1 and CDR2 (germline): MGHRA, YSYEKL. CDR3 in amino acids: CASSPTGVNTEAFF. The CDR3, as DNA: TGCGCCAGCAGCCCCACAGGGGTGAACACTGAAGCTTTCTTT.

The chain couples TRBV27 to TRBJ2-7; TRBD2 might be the D (6 bases). V was pared by 3 bases and J by 6 bases, with 18 bases between. This CDR3 region has 15 residues. Germline V gives CDR1 MNHEY, CDR2 SMNVEV (reference sequence). Written as DNA, the CDR3 is TGTGCCAGCAGTTTTATCGGGGGTCCGCCTCGCGAGCAGTACTTC. Translation gives CASSFIGGPPREQYF.

This clone was found once. The J gene is TRBJ1-1, the V gene TRBV10-3; TRBD1 aligns across 8 bases. The CDR3 has 14 residues. CDR1 and CDR2 from the germline V gene are ENHRY and SYGVKD. V dropped 3 bases and J dropped 11; count of bases not matched to a gene: 11. The CDR3 DNA sequence: TGTGCCATCAGTGATGTAACCCGGGACAGGTTGGCTTTCTTT. Protein: CAISDVTRDRLAFF.

This chain joins TRBV27 and TRBJ1-5; D ambiguous. Looked up from germline, CDR1 is MNHEY and CDR2 is SMNVEV (reference sequence). V lost 2 bases and J lost 6, with 8 bases in between. CDR3 length equals 13 residues. The CDR3 loop reads CASSLAAGQPQHF. The CDR3 nucleotides read TGTGCCAGCAGTTTAGCCGCCGGTCAGCCCCAGCATTTT.

The genes are TRBV3-1 (or the pseudogene TRBV3-2) and TRBJ1-1; D remains unclear. Trimming took off 6 bases at V and 2 bases at J, with 13 bases between the two ends. Germline CDR1 reads LGHDT; CDR2 reads YNNKEL (reference sequence). The CDR3 covers 14 residues. DNA for the CDR3: TGTGCCAGCAGGGGAAGAGGGTTAAACACTGAAGCTTTCTTT. Translation gives CASRGRGLNTEAFF.

The J gene is TRBJ2-5, the V gene TRBV30; TRBD2 matches 9 bases. There are 15 residues in the CDR3. After removal of 7 bases from V and 5 bases from J, the junction contained 14 bases not matched to a gene. Per germline, CDR1 GTSNPN and CDR2 SVGIG (reference sequence). The CDR3 DNA is TGTGCCTTCCACTCAGGGCGGGGGGGCCAGGAGACCCAGTACTTC. Residues: CAFHSGRGGQETQYF.

The chain is built from TRBV3-1 (or the pseudogene TRBV3-2) and TRBJ1-4; TRBD1 matches at 8 bases. This CDR3 has 17 residues. Germline V lookup: CDR1 LGHDT, CDR2 YNNKEL (reference sequence). V was pared by 4 bases and J by 1 base, with 8 bases of the junction left unmatched. The chain's CDR3 is CASSPRAGGLTNEKLFF. Here the CDR3 DNA reads TGTGCCAGCAGCCCCCGCGCAGGGGGCTTAACTAATGAAAAACTGTTTTTT.

The rearrangement uses TRBV18 and TRBJ2-1; D call uncertain. This CDR3 comprises 12 residues. With 2 bases removed from V and 6 bases from J, the gap between germline ends came to 5 bases. The germline CDR1 and CDR2 sequences are KGHSH and LQKENI. This CDR3 is CASSPASNEQFF. The DNA for the CDR3 is TGTGCCAGCTCACCAGCTAGCAATGAGCAGTTCTTC.

The V gene is TRBV11-3, the J gene TRBJ2-3, with D possibly matching TRBD1 (6 bases). Germline V lookup: CDR1 SGHNT, CDR2 YENEEA. The CDR3 runs to 16 residues. The V end lost 1 base, the J end lost 2 bases, and 13 bases lay between the germline ends. The CDR3 sequence is CASSLGDTDSTDTQYF. The DNA of the CDR3 is TGTGCCAGCAGCTTAGGGGACACCGATTCCACAGATACGCAGTATTTT. The full variable domain, with the rest looked up from reference TRBV11-3 and TRBJ2-3, is EAGVVQSPRYKIIEKKQPVAFWCNPISGHNTLYWYLQNLGQGPELLIRYENEEAVDDSQLPKDRFSAERLKGVDSTLKIQPAELGDSAVYLCASSLGDTDSTDTQYFGPGTRLTVL.

The genes are TRBV19 and TRBJ1-3; D is undetermined. CDR3 size: 16 residues. V was pared by 5 bases and J by 0 bases, with 14 bases between. Per the germline V gene, CDR1 is LNHDA and CDR2 is SQIVND (reference sequence). The CDR3 region has the DNA TGTGCCAGTAGTCTCTACGCGGGAAACTCTGGAAACACCATATATTTT. This gives the protein CASSLYAGNSGNTIYF.

V usage is TRBV3-1 (or the pseudogene TRBV3-2) and J usage is TRBJ1-3; TRBD1 is a possible D gene (6 bases). The CDR3 spans 14 residues. CDR1 and CDR2 from the germline V gene are LGHDT and YNNKEL (reference sequence). Trimming took 3 bases from V and 0 from J, leaving 6 bases between them. This CDR3 reads CASSQTGSGNTIYF. The CDR3 nucleotides are TGTGCCAGCAGCCAGACAGGCTCTGGAAACACCATATATTTT.

The chain links TRBV7-2 to TRBJ1-6; TRBD1 is a possible D gene (5 bases). Trimming pared 5 bases from V and 5 bases from J, leaving 13 bases between. The CDR3 has 15 residues. The germline V gene encodes CDR1 SGHTA and CDR2 FQGNSA. CDR3 loop: CASSLGQINNSPLHF. The CDR3 DNA reads TGTGCCAGCAGCCTCGGACAAATTAATAATTCACCCCTCCACTTT.

This sequence joins TRBV9 and TRBJ2-3; 7 positions agree with TRBD2. This CDR3 region has 14 residues. Per germline, CDR1 SGDLS and CDR2 YYNGEE. V lost 0 bases to trimming and J lost 7 bases; unmatched junction nucleotides: 5. In DNA, the CDR3 is TGTGCCAGCAGCGTAGATGGTGGGACTAATACGCAGTATTTT. The encoded protein is CASSVDGGTNTQYF.

This chain connects TRBV5-1 to TRBJ2-5; 7 positions match TRBD1. CDR1 and CDR2 (germline): SGHRS, YFSETQ. The length of the CDR3 is 14 residues. Trimming cost V 3 bases and J 4 bases; bases outside gene matches: 6. CDR3 DNA sequence: TGCGCCAGCAGCTCGGGACAGCCGGTAGAGACCCAGTACTTC. The encoded protein is CASSSGQPVETQYF.

This clone appeared once. This chain joins TRBV18 and TRBJ1-2, with D perhaps matching TRBD1 (6 bases). The CDR3 is made up of 15 amino acids. V was trimmed by 4 bases and J by 2 bases, leaving 14 bases between them. Germline V lookup: CDR1 KGHSH, CDR2 LQKENI. Here the CDR3 reads CASSLTGLGNYGYTF. The CDR3 bases are TGTGCCAGCTCACTTACAGGGCTTGGGAACTATGGCTACACCTTC.

The chain recombines TRBV7-2 with TRBJ1-1; D unclear. This CDR3 spans 14 amino acids. With 1 base removed from V and 0 bases from J, the gap between germline ends came to 6 bases. The germline V gene encodes CDR1 SGHTA and CDR2 FQGNSA. CDR3 sequence reads: CASSLGRVNTEAFF. The CDR3 DNA is TGTGCCAGCAGCTTAGGGAGAGTGAACACTGAAGCTTTCTTT.

V usage is TRBV6-5 and J usage is TRBJ2-5; TRBD2 is a possible D gene (5 bases). CDR3 length: 14 residues. Between the trimmed V and J ends, which lost 2 bases and 1 base, there was a span of 8 bases. Per the germline V gene, CDR1 is MNHEY and CDR2 is SVGAGI. This chain's CDR3 is CASSYGGSQETQYF. The CDR3 DNA reads TGTGCCAGCAGTTACGGAGGATCCCAAGAGACCCAGTACTTC.

The V and J genes are TRBV29-1 and TRBJ1-1; no firm D call. In germline, CDR1 is SQVTM, CDR2 ANQGSEA. Trimming removed 6 bases from V and 3 bases from J, with 14 bases in between. This CDR3 comprises 13 residues. This CDR3 reads CSVTQQEYTEAFF. The CDR3 bases are TGCAGCGTAACACAGCAGGAATACACTGAAGCTTTCTTT.

The chain is built from TRBV5-4 and TRBJ2-2; possible D gene TRBD2, 6 bases. The CDR3 has 14 amino acids. The germline gives CDR1 SGHNT, CDR2 YYREEE (reference sequence). The V gene lost 4 bases and the J gene lost 3 bases, with 10 bases spanning the gap. The CDR3 bases are TGTGCCAGCAGCCCGGGACTCCACACCGGGGAGCTGTTTTTT. Translated, it gives CASSPGLHTGELFF.

The chain links TRBV3-1 (or the pseudogene TRBV3-2) to TRBJ1-2, with TRBD1 as a possible D gene (5 bases). V shed 8 bases and J shed 3 bases, with 10 bases lying between them. CDR1 and CDR2 (germline): LGHDT, YNNKEL (reference sequence). The CDR3 length is 12 residues. DNA for the CDR3: TGTGCCAGCGCGGGGGGGTACTATGGCTACACCTTC. Protein: CASAGGYYGYTF.

The chain carries TRBV5-4 and TRBJ1-4; 7 bases align to TRBD1. The trim removed 4 bases at V and 5 bases at J, leaving 8 bases unmatched. Germline V gene lookup returns CDR1 SGHNT and CDR2 YYREEE (reference sequence). The CDR3 length is 15 residues. In DNA form, the CDR3 reads TGTGCCAGCAGCGGATCCGGGACAGACAATGAAAAACTGTTTTTT. Its translation is CASSGSGTDNEKLFF.

J is TRBJ1-5 and V is TRBV3-1 (or the pseudogene TRBV3-2); D remains ambiguous. The CDR3 spans 14 residues. Germline values: CDR1 LGHDT, CDR2 YNNKEL (reference sequence). With 2 bases removed from V and 0 bases from J, the gap between germline ends came to 5 bases. The CDR3, as DNA: TGTGCCAGCAGCCAATCAGATAGCAATCAGCCCCAGCATTTT. As protein: CASSQSDSNQPQHF.

This chain joins TRBV4-1 and TRBJ1-2; 8 bases are shared with TRBD1. Germline loops: CDR1 MGHRA, CDR2 YSYEKL. The length of the CDR3 is 17 residues. Losses at the gene ends were 0 bases for V and 4 bases for J; bases not matched to a gene: 10. The CDR3 DNA sequence: TGCGCCAGCAGCCAAGAGGTCGGGGCAGGGGGCGTCTATGGCTACACCTTC. Protein sequence: CASSQEVGAGGVYGYTF.